The T cell receptor (beta chain) under discussion was sequenced for a study of naive and memory T cell subsets. The beta constant-region primer was an equimolar mix of two oligonucleotides covering TRBC1 and TRBC2. Nested alpha and beta constant-region primers with the SP2 primer drove four PCR rounds on ligated cDNA. TCRdb reprocessed the UMI-ligation and nested PCR reads via MiXCR and lists one record per CDR3 protein. The sample shows some 110,000 distinct CDR3 sequences, 13% to 15% of them seen only once. A remark on this clonotype: What it recognizes is unknown.

V was shortened by 0 bases and J by 4 bases, with 1 base between the two germline ends. The CDR3 has 11 amino acids. Looked up from germline, CDR1 is SGHNT and CDR2 is YYREEE (reference sequence). Study-level results: There was no ground truth to check naive and memory subset results. Possibly reflecting memory cells re-expressing CD45RA, a few larger clonotypes occurred in naive repertoires, especially CD8. Clonotypes here are unpaired alpha or beta chain sequences.

The chain employs TRBV5-4 and TRBJ1-1, with D hard to call. The source of this sequence is a human donor in good health. Source material: naive CD8+ T cells from blood. CDR3 region: CASSLATEAFF. The CDR3 DNA sequence: TGTGCCAGCAGCTTGGCCACTGAAGCTTTCTTT.